This T cell receptor beta chain comes out of a study of graft-versus-host responses after intestinal transplantation. Study-level information: Recipients obtained multivisceral, liver-intestinal, or isolated intestinal transplants. Recipients across the board were started on anti-thymocyte globulin induction, then kept on tacrolimus and steroids for 2 to 4 years. Study-level results: Ileal or blood samples showed some GvH clones first, and such clones were also found in recipient marrow.

Here immunoSEQ multiplex PCR was the method, and the copy in TCRdb shows in-frame clones only, minus some. Among around 70,000 clones, 89% were seen once, and the ten largest hold roughly 2.5%. V shed 1 base and J 4 bases; nucleotides not matched to a gene: 11. This CDR3 region has 18 residues. The germline CDR1 and CDR2 sequences are SGHRS and YFSETQ. Of note for this clone: The antigen is undetermined.

The material sequenced was unstimulated CD8+ T cells sorted from spleen or lymph node cells, taken before intestinal transplant. The chain employs TRBV5-1 and TRBJ2-2, with 9 bases matching TRBD1. This receptor was taken from a human donor who received an intestinal transplant. CDR3 nucleotide sequence: TGCGCCAGCAGCTTGACCCCCCGGGACAGGGAGGGCACCGGGGAGCTGTTTTTT. It translates to CASSLTPRDREGTGELFF.